What follows are 14 T cell receptor beta chains derived from one specimen sequenced in a study of blood T cell repertoires in COVID-19. The data were produced by immunoSEQ multiplex PCR, yet TCRdb's version contains in-frame clones alone and is incomplete. The table has some 380,000 clones, around 90% seen once. Specimen: PBMCs or T cells enriched from blood (not recorded which). These receptor sequences come from a woman aged 40 to 50 with acute COVID-19.

The chain links TRBV5-1 to TRBJ2-3, with D unclear. This CDR3 spans 13 amino acids. Trimming took 0 bases from V and 4 from J, leaving 6 bases between them. Germline CDR1 reads SGHRS; CDR2 reads YFSETQ. CDR3 in amino acids: CASSLGPADTQYF. In DNA form, the CDR3 reads TGCGCCAGCAGCTTGGGTCCCGCAGATACGCAGTATTTT.

This chain connects TRBV10-3 to TRBJ2-1; a weak D match, TRBD2 (6 bases). The CDR3 consists of 15 residues. From germline, CDR1 is ENHRY and CDR2 SYGVKD. V was pared by 6 bases and J by 6 bases, with 18 bases between. CDR3 sequence: CAIRGTMEGPNEQFF. In DNA form, the CDR3 reads TGTGCCATCAGGGGGACCATGGAGGGCCCCAATGAGCAGTTCTTC.

The genes are TRBV29-1 and TRBJ1-2; D unclear. Trimming left V 4 bases short and J 5 bases short, with 11 bases between. The CDR3 extends over 12 amino acids. Germline V gene sequence: CDR1 SQVTM, CDR2 ANQGSEA. The DNA for the CDR3 is TGCAGCGTTGGTTCCCAGACATATGGCTACACCTTC. Residues: CSVGSQTYGYTF. The full variable domain, completed using reference TRBV29-1 and TRBJ1-2, is SAVISQKPSRDICQRGTSLTIQCQVDSQVTMMFWYRQQPGQSLTLIATANQGSEATYESGFVIDKFPISRPNLTFSTLTVSNMSPEDSSIYLCSVGSQTYGYTFGSGTRLTVV.

Concerning this clone: The same CDR3 arises from other DNA sequences in this sample as well. The chain is built from TRBV5-1 and TRBJ1-5; D ambiguous. The CDR3 spans 14 residues. The germline gives CDR1 SGHRS, CDR2 YFSETQ. V dropped 0 bases and J dropped 0 bases, with 4 bases sitting between them. This CDR3 reads CASSLAGSNQPQHF. The CDR3 region has the DNA TGCGCCAGCAGCTTGGCAGGTAGCAATCAGCCCCAGCATTTT.

On this clone: At one end, the junction sequence differs from germline, possibly due to a read error. V is TRBV12-3 or TRBV12-4 and J is TRBJ1-1, with 11 bases that match TRBD1. This CDR3 region has 12 residues. The DNA of the CDR3 is TGTGCCAGCAGTGGACAGGGGGCTGAGGCTTTCTTT. Its protein product is CASSGQGAEAFF.

This clone was counted once. V gene TRBV2 combines with J gene TRBJ2-3; D possibly corresponds to TRBD1 (6 bases). The CDR3 covers 15 residues. The germline V and J ends were trimmed by 0 bases and 5 bases, with 12 bases remaining between them. Germline values: CDR1 SNHLY, CDR2 FYNNEI. The CDR3 sequence is CASSEAGAGGDTQYF. The CDR3 DNA reads TGTGCCAGCAGTGAAGCGGGGGCAGGAGGAGATACGCAGTATTTT.

The sample holds one count of this clone. The CDR3 sequence is CATSRDNLVVSGGANEQFF. Here the CDR3 DNA reads TGTGCCACCAGCAGAGATAATCTGGTAGTTAGCGGGGGGGCGAATGAGCAGTTCTTC. This rearrangement joins TRBV15 to TRBJ2-1; 11 bases map to TRBD2. CDR3 size: 19 residues. V lost 0 bases, J lost 7 bases, and 14 bases stayed unmatched. Looked up from germline, CDR1 is LNHNV and CDR2 is YYDKDF (reference sequence).

The chain carries TRBV3-1 (or the pseudogene TRBV3-2) and TRBJ2-2; D perhaps matches TRBD2 (5 bases). This CDR3 has 14 amino acids. V was shortened by 3 bases and J by 6 bases, with 11 bases between the two germline ends. CDR1 is LGHDT, CDR2 YNNKEL, per germline (reference sequence). This CDR3 is CASSHWGSAGELFF. Written as DNA, the CDR3 is TGTGCCAGCAGCCATTGGGGTAGCGCCGGGGAGCTGTTTTTT.

V gene TRBV19 combines with J gene TRBJ1-2, with TRBD1 matching over 8 bases. This CDR3 has 15 residues. The V gene end was trimmed by 3 bases and the J gene end by 8 bases; junction bases not matched to a gene: 11. Looked up from germline, CDR1 is LNHDA and CDR2 is SQIVND (reference sequence). The CDR3 DNA sequence: TGTGCCAGTAGTATCAGGGGCAGGGGGCCGGGAGGCTACACCTTC. This encodes CASSIRGRGPGGYTF. Variable domain in full (rest from reference TRBV19 and TRBJ1-2): DGGITQSPKYLFRKEGQNVTLSCEQNLNHDAMYWYRQDPGQGLRLIYYSQIVNDFQKGDIAEGYSVSREKKESFPLTVTSAQKNPTAFYLCASSIRGRGPGGYTFGSGTRLTVV.

This sequence joins TRBV19 and TRBJ2-3; a weak D match, TRBD2 (5 bases). The CDR3 consists of 15 residues. V was clipped by 6 bases and J by 6 bases, with 19 bases between them. From germline, CDR1 is LNHDA and CDR2 SQIVND (reference sequence). CDR3 protein: CASSTRGLLPDTQYF. CDR3 DNA sequence: TGTGCCAGTAGCACGCGAGGGCTTCTCCCGGATACGCAGTATTTT.

The V call is TRBV14, the J call TRBJ2-2; D gene ambiguous. Germline assignment: CDR1 SGHDN and CDR2 FVKESK. V lost 0 bases and J 5 bases, leaving 7 bases between the germline ends. This CDR3 has 14 residues. CDR3: CASSQDWLTGELFF. In DNA, the CDR3 is TGTGCCAGCAGCCAAGATTGGCTGACCGGGGAGCTGTTTTTT.

The gene calls are TRBV3-1 (or the pseudogene TRBV3-2) and TRBJ1-2, with D uncertain. V lost 4 bases to trimming and J lost 5 bases, with 14 bases between them. Germline-derived CDR1 and CDR2 are LGHDT and YNNKEL (reference sequence). CDR3 size: 14 residues. In DNA form, the CDR3 reads TGTGCCAGCAGCCCCCAGGCGATCCCTTATGGCTACACCTTC. It specifies CASSPQAIPYGYTF.

The rearrangement joins TRBV3-1 (or the pseudogene TRBV3-2) to TRBJ1-2; 10 positions match TRBD1. The junction had 6 bases not matched to a gene; V was cut back by 4 bases and J by 7 bases. The CDR3 is 14 amino acids. Germline-derived CDR1 and CDR2 are LGHDT and YNNKEL (reference sequence). The CDR3 reads CASSPTDRGVGYTF. CDR3 nucleotide sequence: TGTGCCAGCAGCCCAACGGACAGGGGGGTTGGCTACACCTTC.

The rearrangement joins TRBV7-9 to TRBJ1-2, with D tentatively TRBD1 (5 bases). V lost 0 bases, J lost 3 bases, and 11 bases lay in between. Germline V CDR1 and CDR2: SEHNR, FQNEAQ (reference sequence). This CDR3 is 15 amino acids long. DNA of the CDR3: TGTGCCAGCAGCTTAGCGGGCAGGGTGGACTATGGCTACACCTTC. It specifies CASSLAGRVDYGYTF.